Each of the 17 T cell receptor beta chains below was sequenced from the same sample in a study of OX40 agonist ivuxolimab in advanced cancers. The protocol was immunoSEQ multiplex PCR, while the TCRdb copy is restricted to in-frame clones and leaves out a portion. Here the sample spans roughly 76,000 clones, roughly nine tenths being singletons. This sample comprised CD4+ or CD8+ T cells sorted from blood, obtained in a trial of the OX40 agonist ivuxolimab. The receptors were sampled from an adult with an advanced solid tumor such as melanoma, head and neck, liver or kidney cancer.

The rearrangement joins TRBV21-1 to TRBJ1-4. TRBV21-1 is deemed a pseudogene. The CDR3 sequence is 16 residues long. CDR3 in DNA: TGTGCCAGCAGCAAAAAAAATGGGTCCAGAGAGGAAAAACTGTTTTTT. Protein product: CASSKKNGSREEKLFF.

The chain joins TRBV4-2 to TRBJ2-7, with D perhaps being TRBD1 or TRBD2 (6 bases each). CDR3 length: 16 amino acids. Germline-derived CDR1 and CDR2 are LGHNA and YNFKEQ. With 0 bases removed from V and 0 bases from J, the gap between germline ends came to 12 bases. CDR3 nucleotide sequence: TGTGCCAGCAGCCAAGATGTTCGGGGGCCCTCCTACGAGCAGTACTTC. Its protein product is CASSQDVRGPSYEQYF.

This rearrangement joins TRBV2 to TRBJ1-2; D is unresolved. CDR1 SNHLY and CDR2 FYNNEI come from the germline V gene. The CDR3 has 15 amino acids. V lost 2 bases, J lost 0 bases, and 10 bases lay in between. The CDR3 spells CASSESNGPNYGYTF. Here the CDR3 DNA reads TGTGCCAGCAGTGAAAGTAACGGACCTAACTATGGCTACACCTTC.

The chain carries TRBV30 and TRBJ1-1; the D is unclear. This CDR3 region has 13 residues. V was pared by 4 bases and J by 10 bases, with 19 bases between. Germline V gene sequence: CDR1 GTSNPN, CDR2 SVGIG (reference sequence). The CDR3 DNA reads as TGTGCCTGGACCCGAAACTCTCTATTGGGAGCTTTCTTT. The encoded protein is CAWTRNSLLGAFF.

The CDR3 sequence is CASRPGSGQGYTF. CDR3 coding DNA: TGTGCCAGCAGGCCCGGGTCAGGGCAGGGCTACACCTTC. The chain carries TRBV6-4 and TRBJ1-2; possibly TRBD1 for D (5 bases). The CDR3 sequence is 13 residues long. Deletions cut 6 bases from V and 8 bases from J, with 16 bases between. From germline, CDR1 is MRHNA and CDR2 SNTAGT.

The chain couples TRBV13 to TRBJ2-3, with 12 bases fitting TRBD1. The germline V gene has CDR1 PRHDT and CDR2 FYEKMQ (reference sequence). This CDR3 spans 15 amino acids. V lost 5 bases and J lost 4; bases outside the gene matches: 4. CDR3 loop: CASSARDRGPDTQYF. CDR3 nucleotides: TGTGCCAGCAGCGCGCGGGACAGGGGGCCAGATACGCAGTATTTT.

The chain couples TRBV7-9 to TRBJ1-1; D not resolved. This CDR3 region has 15 residues. In germline, CDR1 is SEHNR, CDR2 FQNEAQ (reference sequence). With 5 bases removed from V and 4 bases from J, the gap between germline ends came to 17 bases. CDR3 nucleotides: TGTGCCAGCAGCGGACTAACCATCGGAAGCACTGAAGCTTTCTTT. This translates into CASSGLTIGSTEAFF.

The gene calls are TRBV30 and TRBJ1-2; TRBD1 aligns across 8 bases. Germline V gene sequence: CDR1 GTSNPN, CDR2 SVGIG (reference sequence). The V segment lost 5 bases and the J segment 6 bases; nucleotides outside the gene matches: 11. CDR3 length equals 14 residues. The CDR3 DNA sequence: TGTGCCTGGGTCCCGGACAGGGAATCCAATGGCTACACCTTC. It translates to CAWVPDRESNGYTF.

This sequence joins TRBV27 and TRBJ2-1; D is possibly TRBD2 (6 bases). Germline-derived CDR1 and CDR2 are MNHEY and SMNVEV (reference sequence). CDR3 length: 14 residues. V gave up 5 bases and J gave up 8 bases, with 16 bases separating them. In nucleotides, the CDR3 is TGTGCCAGCAGTCCCGGGACGCGGGGAGATGAGCAGTTCTTC. Translating it yields CASSPGTRGDEQFF.

The V and J genes are TRBV27 and TRBJ2-3; D might be TRBD1 (6 bases). This CDR3 is built from 15 residues. The germline V gene has CDR1 MNHEY and CDR2 SMNVEV (reference sequence). The V and J ends lost 4 bases and 1 base respectively, with 12 bases between them. The CDR3 DNA is TGTGCCAGCAGTTCCGGGACACTAGGCACAGATACGCAGTATTTT. This codes for CASSSGTLGTDTQYF.

This rearrangement joins TRBV27 to TRBJ1-1; D is uncertain. V was pared by 8 bases and J by 4 bases, with 17 bases between. The germline V gene has CDR1 MNHEY and CDR2 SMNVEV (reference sequence). The CDR3 has 14 residues. CDR3 amino acids: CASYTGPLGTEAFF. DNA for the CDR3: TGTGCCAGCTATACTGGACCCCTCGGCACTGAAGCTTTCTTT.

This chain connects TRBV19 to TRBJ2-7; 9 bases align to TRBD1. Per the germline V gene, CDR1 is LNHDA and CDR2 is SQIVND (reference sequence). CDR3 length: 15 amino acids. The ends lost 3 bases at V and 2 bases at J; junction bases unmatched: 5. CDR3 region: CASSIGQGRAYEQYF. DNA of the CDR3: TGTGCCAGTAGTATCGGACAGGGGAGAGCCTACGAGCAGTACTTC.

The V gene is TRBV5-6, the J gene TRBJ2-1, with TRBD1 identical over 8 bases. From germline, CDR1 is SGHDT and CDR2 YYEEEE. V dropped 1 base and J dropped 2; count of bases not matched to a gene: 2. The CDR3 is 15 amino acids. The CDR3 protein is CASSLRGQAYNEQFF. CDR3 nucleotide sequence: TGTGCCAGCAGCTTGCGGGGACAGGCCTACAATGAGCAGTTCTTC.

The genes are TRBV6-6 and TRBJ1-2; 11 bases fit TRBD1. Trimming cost V 9 bases and J 7 bases; bases outside gene matches: 13. The CDR3 consists of 15 residues. CDR1 and CDR2 from the germline V gene are MNHNY and SVGAGI (reference sequence). The CDR3 protein is CASRSLLGTGGGYTF. Here the CDR3 DNA reads TGTGCCAGTAGGTCCCTGTTGGGGACAGGGGGTGGCTACACCTTC.

The J gene is TRBJ2-1, the V gene TRBV18; 10 nucleotides align to TRBD2. The CDR3 spans 15 residues. In germline, CDR1 is KGHSH, CDR2 LQKENI. With V trimmed by 5 bases and J by 1 base, 2 bases remained unmatched. Here the CDR3 DNA reads TGTGCCAGCTCAGATAGCGGGGGGTCCTACAATGAGCAGTTCTTC. This encodes CASSDSGGSYNEQFF.

The CDR3 DNA reads TGTGCCAGCAGCTCTAGGGAGGAGGGGGAAGCTTTCTTT. It codes for CASSSREEGEAFF. V and J are TRBV7-6 and TRBJ1-1; D may be TRBD1 (5 bases). This CDR3 is 13 amino acids long. The V end was cut by 4 bases, the J end by 8 bases, with 14 bases between. Germline V gene data show CDR1 as SGHVS and CDR2 as FNYEAQ.

The chain couples TRBV7-1 to TRBJ2-7, with D tentatively TRBD1 (6 bases). TRBV7-1 is marked as an open reading frame, function uncertain. CDR3 length: 16 residues. Trimming pared 4 bases from V and 2 bases from J, leaving 18 bases between. Here the CDR3 DNA reads TGTGCCAGCAGCTTAGGGGCAGGGGACGGACCCTACGAGCAGTACTTC. This sequence encodes CASSLGAGDGPYEQYF.